A single sample gave rise to the 29 T cell receptor beta chains below, sequenced in a study of CD8+ T cells in alopecia areata (dated 2018 in TCRdb). The sample's treatment or condition label, decoded: oral pan-JAK inhibitor, 5-10 mg twice daily. Receptor libraries were prepared by the immunoSEQ multiplex PCR assay. RNA was extracted from all samples and reverse transcribed into cDNA, which served as template for TCR sequencing. TCRdb re-hosts the immuneACCESS table, in-frame sequences only. Its copies lack some clones; in the studies checked, an unresolved V gene accounts for under half of them, and the cause for the rest is not known. Counted in this sample were fewer than 250,000 clones; 35% to 45% of them appeared once. The ten most abundant clones make up roughly 0.45% of the sample. The sample was CD4+ T cells sorted from blood, taken around week 30, from a patient treated with tofacitinib. The receptors stem from a human donor with alopecia areata.

This clone was counted a single time. The genes are TRBV9 and TRBJ1-2; D unclear. V was clipped by 0 bases and J by 3 bases, with 21 bases between them. The CDR3 runs 18 residues. Per germline, CDR1 SGDLS and CDR2 YYNGEE. This CDR3 is CASSVDVGSRENYYGYTF. DNA for the CDR3: TGTGCCAGCAGCGTAGACGTGGGGAGTCGGGAGAACTACTATGGCTACACCTTC.

V gene TRBV11-3 combines with J gene TRBJ1-1, with 8 bases matching TRBD1. Germline V CDR1 and CDR2: SGHNT, YENEEA. CDR3 length equals 16 residues. Unmatched junction bases numbered 13, after V lost 5 bases and J lost 5 bases. The CDR3 here is CASSLGVDRVGTEAFF. As DNA, the CDR3 is TGTGCCAGCAGCCTAGGGGTGGACAGGGTAGGGACTGAAGCTTTCTTT.

The chain recombines TRBV19 with TRBJ1-5; 7 bases align to TRBD1. The CDR3 runs to 14 residues. After removal of 5 bases from V and 2 bases from J, the junction contained 3 bases not matched to a gene. The germline CDR1 and CDR2 sequences are LNHDA and SQIVND (reference sequence). CDR3 nucleotide sequence: TGTGCCAGTAGTGTAACAGGGGGCAATCAGCCCCAGCATTTT. Its protein is CASSVTGGNQPQHF. Filled out from reference TRBV19 and TRBJ1-5, the complete variable domain reads DGGITQSPKYLFRKEGQNVTLSCEQNLNHDAMYWYRQDPGQGLRLIYYSQIVNDFQKGDIAEGYSVSREKKESFPLTVTSAQKNPTAFYLCASSVTGGNQPQHFGDGTRLSIL.

The J gene is TRBJ2-2, the V gene TRBV5-1; 11 nucleotides line up with TRBD2. Trimming cost V 0 bases and J 4 bases; bases outside gene matches: 14. This CDR3 region has 20 residues. Germline CDR1 and CDR2: SGHRS and YFSETQ. The CDR3 nucleotides read TGCGCCAGCAGCTTGGAAAGCGGGCTAGCGGGGGGTCACGTCACCGGGGAGCTGTTTTTT. This codes for CASSLESGLAGGHVTGELFF.

V usage is TRBV5-1 and J usage is TRBJ2-6; D is uncertain. This CDR3 has 15 residues. V gave up 4 bases and J gave up 1 base, with 9 bases separating them. Germline CDR1 is SGHRS and CDR2 is YFSETQ. CDR3 amino acids: CASSLPRSGANVLTF. Here the CDR3 DNA reads TGCGCCAGCAGCCTACCCCGTTCTGGGGCCAACGTCCTGACTTTC.

This clone was seen more than once but under ten times. This chain uses TRBV20-1 with TRBJ2-5; possibly TRBD2 for D (5 bases). Trimming cost V 5 bases and J 5 bases, with 9 bases left between them. The CDR3 covers 11 residues. CDR1 is DFQATT and CDR2 is SNEGSKA in the germline V gene (reference sequence). CDR3 protein: CSAVRRETQYF. The CDR3 nucleotides read TGCAGTGCTGTCAGGAGGGAGACCCAGTACTTC.

V is TRBV6-5 and J is TRBJ1-1; 10 bases map to TRBD1. CDR3 length equals 14 residues. Germline V gives CDR1 MNHEY, CDR2 SVGAGI. V trimming: 6 bases; J trimming: 6 bases; junction bases outside the gene matches: 7. Here the CDR3 DNA reads TGTGCCAGCAGAGCGACAGGGGGCGCGGCTGAAGCTTTCTTT. Translation: CASRATGGAAEAFF.

This clone has a handful of counts. The V call is TRBV5-1, the J call TRBJ2-1; D is perhaps TRBD2 (5 bases). V dropped 2 bases and J dropped 0 bases, with 9 bases sitting between them. Germline V gives CDR1 SGHRS, CDR2 YFSETQ. CDR3 length: 15 amino acids. The CDR3 is CASSFIASSYNEQFF. In DNA form, the CDR3 reads TGCGCCAGCAGCTTCATAGCGTCCTCCTACAATGAGCAGTTCTTC.

This clone was seen only a few times. The genes are TRBV6-5 and TRBJ2-4, with TRBD2 identical over 13 bases. From germline, CDR1 is MNHEY and CDR2 SVGAGI. The CDR3 spans 15 residues. Germline trimming cut 4 bases from V and 7 bases from J; bases unmatched to any gene: 4. This chain's CDR3 is CASSSATSGRNIQYF. The CDR3 DNA is TGTGCCAGCAGTTCCGCGACTAGCGGGAGGAACATTCAGTACTTC.

The V gene is TRBV2, the J gene TRBJ1-5, with TRBD1 as a possible D gene (6 bases). Germline V gene lookup returns CDR1 SNHLY and CDR2 FYNNEI. V was trimmed by 4 bases and J by 5 bases, leaving 15 bases between them. CDR3 length equals 15 residues. The CDR3 DNA reads as TGTGCCAGCAGTGGGGGGCAGGTCTTGTATCAGCCCCAGCATTTT. Translation gives CASSGGQVLYQPQHF.

The rearrangement uses TRBV5-1 and TRBJ2-5, with a tentative D call TRBD1 (5 bases). Germline assignment: CDR1 SGHRS and CDR2 YFSETQ. V was clipped by 1 base and J by 5 bases, with 15 bases between them. CDR3 length: 15 amino acids. The CDR3 here is CASSLPNTGAETQYF. CDR3 bases: TGCGCCAGCAGCTTGCCCAATACAGGAGCGGAGACCCAGTACTTC.

V and J are TRBV7-9 and TRBJ1-1; TRBD1 matches 7 bases. Germline V CDR1 and CDR2: SEHNR, FQNEAQ (reference sequence). With 1 base clipped from V and 10 bases from J, the junction kept 0 bases outside the gene matches. The CDR3 runs 11 residues. CDR3 sequence: CASSLDRGAFF. CDR3 in DNA: TGTGCCAGCAGCTTAGACAGGGGAGCTTTCTTT.

The chain combines TRBV6-5 with TRBJ1-1; tentative D call: TRBD1 (5 bases). Trimming removed 4 bases from V and 5 bases from J, with 14 bases in between. The CDR3 extends over 14 amino acids. Per the germline V gene, CDR1 is MNHEY and CDR2 is SVGAGI. CDR3 sequence: CASSSPGRETEAFF. The CDR3 region has the DNA TGTGCCAGCAGTTCCCCAGGGAGAGAAACTGAAGCTTTCTTT.

The chain carries TRBV5-1 and TRBJ2-1; 10 positions agree with TRBD2. Germline V gives CDR1 SGHRS, CDR2 YFSETQ. J was trimmed by 4 bases and V by 4 bases; bases with no gene match: 8. The CDR3 spans 16 residues. The CDR3 DNA reads TGCGCCAGCAGCCCCGGACTAGCGGCTTCATACAATGAGCAGTTCTTC. Translation: CASSPGLAASYNEQFF.

The rearrangement uses TRBV9 and TRBJ1-6; D is unclear. The length of the CDR3 is 14 residues. Trimming cost V 0 bases and J 7 bases, with 8 bases left between them. The germline V gene has CDR1 SGDLS and CDR2 YYNGEE. CDR3 in DNA: TGTGCCAGCAGCGTAGCAGGTTCGAATTCACCCCTCCACTTT. Encoded protein: CASSVAGSNSPLHF.

This chain links TRBV30 with TRBJ2-1; D is perhaps TRBD1 (5 bases). The CDR3 is 14 amino acids. Germline CDR1 and CDR2: GTSNPN and SVGIG (reference sequence). The V end lost 1 base, the J end lost 6 bases, and 13 bases lay between the germline ends. CDR3: CAWSALDSSNEQFF. DNA for the CDR3: TGTGCCTGGAGTGCTCTAGACAGCTCCAATGAGCAGTTCTTC.

The J gene is TRBJ1-3, the V gene TRBV9, with a weak D call TRBD1 (6 bases). Germline V gene lookup returns CDR1 SGDLS and CDR2 YYNGEE. The CDR3 is 14 residues long. V gave up 0 bases and J gave up 4 bases, with 8 bases separating them. The DNA of the CDR3 is TGTGCCAGCAGCGTAGAAGGACAGGGAAACACCATATATTTT. This encodes CASSVEGQGNTIYF.

The count of this clone is one. The rearrangement links TRBV30 to TRBJ2-7; 9 positions match TRBD1. Germline V gene sequence: CDR1 GTSNPN, CDR2 SVGIG (reference sequence). The junction had 6 bases not matched to a gene; V was cut back by 6 bases and J by 0 bases. CDR3 length equals 14 residues. CDR3: CACNRDRASYEQYF. The DNA of the CDR3 is TGTGCCTGTAACCGGGACAGGGCCTCCTACGAGCAGTACTTC.

The gene calls are TRBV9 and TRBJ2-1; TRBD2 matches 7 bases. The length of the CDR3 is 16 residues. The trim removed 4 bases at V and 4 bases at J, leaving 11 bases unmatched. Germline V CDR1 and CDR2: SGDLS, YYNGEE. CDR3 DNA: TGTGCCAGCAGCACCCATGGGGGGGGACTTTACAATGAGCAGTTCTTC. This translates into CASSTHGGGLYNEQFF.

The sample holds a few counts of this clone. This sequence joins TRBV29-1 and TRBJ2-3; TRBD1 might be the D (5 bases). This CDR3 has 13 residues. The germline V and J ends were trimmed by 7 bases and 1 base, with 12 bases remaining between them. The germline V gene encodes CDR1 SQVTM and CDR2 ANQGSEA. Here the CDR3 reads CSASDSGTDTQYF. For the CDR3, the DNA is TGCAGCGCCTCCGACAGTGGCACAGATACGCAGTATTTT.

The J gene is TRBJ2-1, the V gene TRBV9; D ambiguous. CDR1 and CDR2 (germline): SGDLS, YYNGEE. Trimming pared 2 bases from V and 0 bases from J, leaving 9 bases between. The CDR3 is 15 amino acids. The DNA for the CDR3 is TGTGCCAGCAGCGTGGGGTGGAGCTCCTACAATGAGCAGTTCTTC. It yields the protein CASSVGWSSYNEQFF.

This clone was counted between two and nine times. Here the CDR3 DNA reads TGCAGCGTTGCCAGGGCCACTGAAGCTTTCTTT. It is translated as CSVARATEAFF. The chain uses TRBV29-1 and TRBJ1-1; the D gene is possibly TRBD1 (5 bases). Germline V gene sequence: CDR1 SQVTM, CDR2 ANQGSEA. Trimming took 4 bases from V and 4 from J, leaving 7 bases between them. The CDR3 loop spans 11 amino acids.

The V call is TRBV2, the J call TRBJ2-7; 13 nucleotides agree with TRBD2. Germline values: CDR1 SNHLY, CDR2 FYNNEI. The CDR3 totals 16 residues. The V gene end was trimmed by 5 bases and the J gene end by 3 bases; junction bases not matched to a gene: 7. CDR3 DNA: TGTGCCAGCAGTCCAGGGACTAGCGGGACTTTCTACGAGCAGTACTTC. This sequence encodes CASSPGTSGTFYEQYF. The whole variable domain, remainder taken from reference TRBV2 and TRBJ2-7, is EPEVTQTPSHQVTQMGQEVILRCVPISNHLYFYWYRQILGQKVEFLVSFYNNEISEKSEIFDDQFSVERPDGSNFTLKIRSTKLEDSAMYFCASSPGTSGTFYEQYFGPGTRLTVT.

V and J are TRBV29-1 and TRBJ2-7, with 8 bases identical to TRBD1. After removal of 6 bases from V and 2 bases from J, the junction contained 12 bases not matched to a gene. There are 15 residues in the CDR3. Germline assignment: CDR1 SQVTM and CDR2 ANQGSEA. CDR3 DNA sequence: TGCAGCGTGGACTCCGGGACAGGTCTGGCCTACGAGCAGTACTTC. Its protein product is CSVDSGTGLAYEQYF.

The chain combines TRBV7-3 with TRBJ1-4; tentative D call: TRBD1 (5 bases). Germline-derived CDR1 and CDR2 are SGHTA and FQGTGA. This CDR3 spans 17 amino acids. The V and J ends lost 2 bases and 7 bases respectively, with 20 bases between them. The CDR3 loop is CASSLAQPAKGSEKLFF. CDR3 bases: TGTGCCAGCAGCTTAGCCCAACCGGCAAAGGGGAGTGAAAAACTGTTTTTT.

This clone was observed a handful of times. The chain employs TRBV10-3 and TRBJ2-7; a possible D gene is TRBD2 (5 bases). Trimming removed 3 bases from V and 3 bases from J, with 9 bases in between. The germline gives CDR1 ENHRY, CDR2 SYGVKD. The CDR3 runs to 13 residues. The CDR3 reads CAISEAELYEQYF. In DNA form, the CDR3 reads TGTGCCATCAGTGAAGCGGAACTCTACGAGCAGTACTTC.

The rearrangement links TRBV30 to TRBJ1-1, with D unclear. There are 12 residues in the CDR3. V was trimmed by 7 bases and J by 5 bases, leaving 14 bases between them. Looked up from germline, CDR1 is GTSNPN and CDR2 is SVGIG (reference sequence). As DNA, the CDR3 is TGTGCCTTCAGTCGGGAGGAGACTGAAGCTTTCTTT. Residues: CAFSREETEAFF. The full variable domain, its missing parts supplied by reference TRBV30 and TRBJ1-1, is SQTIHQWPATLVQPVGSPLSLECTVEGTSNPNLYWYRQAAGRGLQLLFYSVGIGQISSEVPQNLSASRPQDRQFILSSKKLLLSDSGFYLCAFSREETEAFFGQGTRLTVV.

This sequence joins TRBV7-8 and TRBJ2-1, with D perhaps TRBD2 (5 bases). This CDR3 has 15 amino acids. V lost 4 bases and J lost 8, with 18 bases in between. In germline, CDR1 is SGHVS, CDR2 FQNEAQ. CDR3 sequence reads: CASSWPRARIDEQFF. The CDR3, as DNA: TGTGCCAGCAGCTGGCCGAGGGCAAGGATCGATGAGCAGTTCTTC.

In this sample, this clone turned up a few times. The V gene is TRBV19, the J gene TRBJ2-1; 9 bases are a match to TRBD2. This CDR3 region has 15 residues. V lost 5 bases, J lost 4 bases, and 6 bases stayed unmatched. The germline V gene has CDR1 LNHDA and CDR2 SQIVND (reference sequence). The CDR3 loop reads CASSEAGGRYNEQFF. As DNA, the CDR3 is TGTGCCAGTAGTGAAGCGGGGGGACGATACAATGAGCAGTTCTTC.